Listed here is a single T cell receptor beta chain. The sample originates from a study of identical twins. TCRdb reanalysed the 5' RACE reads using MiXCR and keeps one entry per CDR3 protein. Here the sample spans about 890,000 distinct CDR3 sequences, approximately 13% being singletons. The sample was also reused in another study, on yellow fever vaccine responses in identical twins.

The TCR sequence derives from a woman under 30 in good health. The source material was PBMCs.

The CDR3 DNA reads TGTGCCAGCAGCTCCAGACAGGGGGCCGGGGAGCTGTTTTTT. Amino acid sequence: CASSSRQGAGELFF. This chain joins TRBV11-2 and TRBJ2-2, with 9 positions matching TRBD1. Germline V CDR1 and CDR2: SGHAT, FQNNGV. This CDR3 region has 14 residues. The V segment lost 4 bases and the J segment 6 bases; nucleotides outside the gene matches: 3.